Listed below are T cell receptor beta chains from one sample, sequenced in a study of OX40 agonist ivuxolimab in advanced cancers. Data came from immunoSEQ multiplex PCR; TCRdb stores just in-frame clones and leaves some out. The repertoire consists of about 73,000 clones, with around 86% occurring once and the leading ten covering 0.6% to 0.8%. The sequencing used CD4+ or CD8+ T cells sorted from blood, collected in a trial of the OX40 agonist ivuxolimab. These TCRs come from an adult with an advanced solid tumor such as melanoma, head and neck, liver or kidney cancer. Each CDR3 is given with its conserved first and last residue. D genes are given only for firm matches. Clone size is not always given. Where it is, it says once, few, many or a class for expanded clones.

17,.,TRBV4-1,TRBJ2-4,.,CASSQGGTPAGKNIQYF,TGCGCCAGCAGCCAAGGGGGGACTCCAGCGGGCAAAAACATTCAGTACTTC
16,few,TRBV11-2,TRBJ2-3,.,CASSPRVGNDTDTQYF,TGTGCCAGCAGCCCTCGTGTAGGAAACGACACAGATACGCAGTATTTT
15,once,TRBV4-1,TRBJ2-2,.,CASSQHQGYTGELFF,TGCGCCAGCAGCCAACATCAGGGGTACACCGGGGAGCTGTTTTTT
13,.,TRBV6-6,TRBJ1-2,.,CASSYDLVRGYTF,TGTGCCAGCAGTTACGATCTAGTCAGAGGCTACACCTTC
14,.,TRBV28,TRBJ2-5,TRBD2,CASSPGGSQETQYF,TGTGCCAGCAGTCCCGGGGGGAGCCAAGAGACCCAGTACTTC
16,.,TRBV11-3,TRBJ2-5,.,CASSLGRGQTQETQYF,TGTGCCAGCAGCTTAGGGAGAGGGCAGACCCAAGAGACCCAGTACTTC
13,.,TRBV30,TRBJ1-1,.,CAWIWIKDTEAFF,TGTGCCTGGATTTGGATTAAGGACACTGAAGCTTTCTTT
15,.,TRBV29-1,TRBJ2-7,.,CSVEGSRGPTYEQYF,TGCAGCGTTGAAGGCAGTCGGGGCCCAACCTACGAGCAGTACTTC
13,.,TRBV5-1,TRBJ1-1,TRBD1,CASSRTGSTEAFF,TGTGCCAGCAGCCGGACAGGGAGCACTGAAGCTTTCTTT
15,.,TRBV6-5,TRBJ2-5,TRBD1,CASSYLTGVQETQYF,TGTGCCAGCAGTTACCTTACAGGGGTACAAGAGACCCAGTACTTC
15,.,TRBV5-1,TRBJ1-1,.,CASSPLIGGNTEAFF,TGCGCCAGCAGCCCCCTGATCGGAGGGAACACTGAAGCTTTCTTT
12,few,TRBV2,TRBJ2-7,.,CASRGTLYEQYF,TGTGCCAGCAGAGGGACCTTATACGAGCAGTACTTC
15,.,TRBV25-1,TRBJ1-2,.,CASSDSVRAGYGYTF,TGTGCCAGCAGTGACTCCGTGAGGGCGGGCTATGGCTACACCTTC
13,.,TRBV18,TRBJ2-7,.,CASSPLPAHEQYF,TGTGCCAGCTCTCCCCTCCCCGCGCACGAGCAGTACTTC
14,.,TRBV11-2,TRBJ1-4,TRBD1,CASSPSLGTGKLFF,TGTGCCAGCAGCCCGTCGCTTGGGACAGGGAAACTGTTTTTT
16,.,TRBV7-9,TRBJ2-7,.,CASSSSFAVGLGEQYF,TGTGCCAGCAGCTCATCTTTTGCGGTAGGGCTTGGCGAGCAGTACTTC
15,.,TRBV11-2,TRBJ2-1,.,CASSQAASKTREQFF,TGTGCCAGCAGCCAGGCGGCCTCCAAAACGAGGGAGCAGTTCTTC
16,.,TRBV2,TRBJ1-3,.,CASSADSQASGNTIYF,TGTGCCAGCAGTGCCGATAGCCAGGCCTCTGGAAACACCATATATTTT
16,.,TRBV28,TRBJ2-7,TRBD2,CASSSSGTSGSYEQYF,TGTGCCAGCAGTTCATCCGGGACTAGCGGGAGCTACGAGCAGTACTTC
18,.,TRBV14,TRBJ2-3,TRBD2,CASSQIPVTSGHPDTQYF,TGTGCCAGCAGCCAAATTCCCGTGACTAGCGGTCACCCAGATACGCAGTATTTT
16,.,TRBV5-1,TRBJ2-3,TRBD2,CASSFPSGLGTDTQYF,TGCGCCAGCAGCTTCCCTAGCGGGCTTGGCACAGATACGCAGTATTTT
15,.,TRBV7-2,TRBJ2-3,.,CASSFSGHDTDTQYF,TGTGCCAGCAGCTTTAGCGGACATGACACAGATACGCAGTATTTT
15,.,TRBV28,TRBJ2-5,TRBD2,CASTRTSGGQETQYF,TGTGCCAGCACCAGGACTAGCGGGGGGCAAGAGACCCAGTACTTC
14,.,TRBV5-1,TRBJ1-2,.,CASSLAEPNYGYTF,TGCGCCAGCAGCTTGGCCGAACCTAACTATGGCTACACCTTC
17,few,TRBV9,TRBJ2-1,TRBD2,CASSVVGTSGIYNEQFF,TGTGCCAGCAGCGTAGTGGGGACTAGCGGGATCTACAATGAGCAGTTCTTC
14,.,TRBV6-5,TRBJ2-1,TRBD2,CASREVAGLHEQFF,TGTGCCAGCAGAGAGGTAGCGGGTCTCCATGAGCAGTTCTTC
17,.,TRBV19,TRBJ1-4,TRBD1,CASSTPRLDRGREKLFF,TGTGCCAGTAGTACCCCCCGCCTGGACAGGGGAAGAGAAAAACTGTTTTTT
15,.,TRBV4-1,TRBJ2-3,.,CASLPSGDQPDTQYF,TGCGCCAGCTTACCATCCGGCGACCAGCCAGATACGCAGTATTTT
15,.,TRBV5-1,TRBJ2-1,.,CASARDGDSYNEQFF,TGCGCCTCCGCCCGGGACGGGGATTCCTACAATGAGCAGTTCTTC
12,.,TRBV27,TRBJ2-1,.,CASSLWGNEQFF,TGTGCCAGCAGTTTATGGGGTAATGAGCAGTTCTTC
15,once,TRBV5-8,TRBJ2-6,.,CASSGRISGANVLTF,TGTGCCAGCAGCGGCCGGATTTCTGGGGCCAACGTCCTGACTTTC
15,once,TRBV30,TRBJ1-3,.,CAWSSRGRFGNTIYF,TGTGCCTGGAGTTCTCGGGGGCGATTCGGAAACACCATATATTTT
14,once,TRBV11-2,TRBJ2-5,.,CASSTLGFMQTQYF,TGTGCCAGCAGCACACTGGGATTTATGCAGACCCAGTACTTC
13,.,TRBV19,TRBJ1-4,.,CASSTSTNEKLFF,TGTGCCAGTAGTACCTCAACTAATGAAAAACTGTTTTTT
17,.,TRBV21-1,TRBJ2-2,.,CASSKSSGQGSSGELFF,TGTGCCAGCAGCAAGTCTTCGGGACAGGGGTCGTCCGGGGAGCTGTTTTTT
15,.,TRBV11-1,TRBJ2-2,.,CASSPGTSNTGELFF,TGTGCCAGCAGCCCCGGGACTTCGAACACCGGGGAGCTGTTTTTT
9,.,TRBV29-1,TRBJ1-2,.,CSVAPGYTF,TGCAGCGTTGCGCCAGGCTACACCTTC
12,.,TRBV27,TRBJ2-7,TRBD1,CASSLSGQKQYF,TGTGCCAGCAGTTTATCGGGACAGAAGCAGTACTTC
19,.,TRBV7-6,TRBJ2-3,TRBD2,CASSLTPPGLAGRTDTQYF,TGTGCCAGTAGCTTAACCCCCCCGGGACTAGCGGGACGCACAGATACGCAGTATTTT
17,.,TRBV5-1,TRBJ2-2,.,CASSLVWAKGFTGELFF,TGCGCCAGCAGCTTGGTGTGGGCTAAGGGGTTCACCGGGGAGCTGTTTTTT
14,.,TRBV5-8,TRBJ2-5,.,CASSLFTSGETQYF,TGTGCCAGCAGCTTGTTCACCTCCGGGGAGACCCAGTACTTC
14,.,TRBV18,TRBJ1-5,.,CASSAGVGNQPQHF,TGTGCCAGCTCGGCAGGGGTGGGCAATCAGCCCCAGCATTTT
12,.,TRBV19,TRBJ1-1,.,CASSNINTEAFF,TGTGCCAGTAGTAATATAAACACTGAAGCTTTCTTT
14,.,TRBV5-8,TRBJ1-3,TRBD1,CASSSTGAGNTIYF,TGTGCCAGCAGTTCGACAGGGGCTGGAAACACCATATATTTT
11,.,TRBV20-1,TRBJ1-1,TRBD1,CSARTGTDPFF,TGCAGTGCTAGGACCGGGACAGATCCTTTCTTT
15,once,TRBV6-1,TRBJ2-3,TRBD2,CASSALAVGKDTQYF,TGTGCCAGCAGTGCCCTAGCGGTTGGGAAAGATACGCAGTATTTT
15,.,TRBV6-5,TRBJ1-3,.,CASSYSTGSGNTIYF,TGTGCCAGCAGTTACTCGACAGGCTCTGGAAACACCATATATTTT
11,.,TRBV20-1,TRBJ1-1,.,CSARGTGGAFF,TGCAGTGCTAGAGGGACGGGGGGAGCTTTCTTT
15,.,TRBV6-1,TRBJ1-2,TRBD1,CASSATGGANYGYTF,TGTGCCAGCAGCGCGACAGGGGGCGCGAACTATGGCTACACCTTC
16,.,TRBV5-1,TRBJ2-2,.,CASSLVTLVVTGELFF,TGCGCCAGCAGCTTGGTAACTCTCGTTGTGACCGGGGAGCTGTTTTTT